A single sample is the source of the 24 T cell receptor beta chains below, sequenced in a study of cytomegalovirus exposure and HLA in healthy donors. PCR employed 60 Vbeta and 13 Jbeta primers. The method was immunoSEQ multiplex PCR; TCRdb's version includes in-frame clones alone and lacks a portion of them. The table includes about 150,000 clones, around 73% detected once. Sequenced material: PBMCs. The receptor source for this set is a woman between 18 and 29 years old in good health and CMV-seronegative.

This chain uses TRBV20-1 with TRBJ1-1; D not certain. Germline CDR1 is DFQATT and CDR2 is SNEGSKA (reference sequence). This CDR3 is built from 11 residues. Trimming removed 3 bases from V and 5 bases from J, with 7 bases in between. As DNA, the CDR3 is TGCAGTGCTAGCGTCAGAACTGAAGCTTTCTTT. It specifies CSASVRTEAFF.

The rearrangement uses TRBV7-2 and TRBJ1-3; D call uncertain. The CDR3 is 14 residues long. V lost 6 bases to trimming and J lost 1 base, with 10 bases between them. Germline CDR1 reads SGHTA; CDR2 reads FQGNSA. CDR3 DNA: TGTGCCAGCAGGAGAACAGATTCTGGAAACACCATATATTTT. Amino acid sequence: CASRRTDSGNTIYF.

This rearrangement joins TRBV5-1 to TRBJ1-2; D gene ambiguous. Germline V lookup: CDR1 SGHRS, CDR2 YFSETQ. V was cut by 0 bases and J by 9 bases, with 18 bases left in between. The CDR3 has 15 residues. The CDR3: CASSLAPAATYSYTF. The CDR3 DNA reads as TGCGCCAGCAGCTTGGCCCCCGCCGCGACATACAGCTACACCTTC.

The chain recombines TRBV13 with TRBJ2-1, with TRBD2 identical over 9 bases. Germline CDR1 is PRHDT and CDR2 is FYEKMQ (reference sequence). The V gene end was trimmed by 5 bases and the J gene end by 5 bases; junction bases not matched to a gene: 10. This CDR3 contains 16 residues. As DNA, the CDR3 is TGTGCCAGCAGCCCGGAGGGACTAGCACCTAACAATGAGCAGTTCTTC. Translating it yields CASSPEGLAPNNEQFF.

CDR3 DNA: TGTGCCAGCAGTTTTATTGCTAGCGGAAACACCGGGGAGCTGTTTTTT. Residues: CASSFIASGNTGELFF. V usage is TRBV27 and J usage is TRBJ2-2, with 7 bases lining up with TRBD2. J gave up 2 bases and V 3 bases, and 6 bases lay outside the gene matches. CDR3 size: 16 residues. CDR1 and CDR2 from the germline V gene are MNHEY and SMNVEV (reference sequence).

A single count supports this clone. The V gene is TRBV9, the J gene TRBJ2-7; D uncertain. The CDR3 covers 16 residues. Deletions cut 4 bases from V and 2 bases from J, with 19 bases between. Germline lookup yields CDR1 SGDLS and CDR2 YYNGEE. The CDR3 loop is CASSPVASPPTYEQYF. CDR3 nucleotide sequence: TGTGCCAGCAGCCCCGTCGCGTCCCCGCCAACCTACGAGCAGTACTTC.

The chain couples TRBV7-9 to TRBJ1-2; TRBD1 might be the D (6 bases). CDR3 length: 15 residues. V dropped 5 bases and J dropped 0 bases, with 13 bases sitting between them. Germline lookup yields CDR1 SEHNR and CDR2 FQNEAQ (reference sequence). Written as DNA, the CDR3 is TGTGCCAGCAGCCCCGGGACATTAGCTAACTATGGCTACACCTTC. It yields the protein CASSPGTLANYGYTF.

The rearrangement joins TRBV23-1 to TRBJ2-7; D remains ambiguous. TRBV23-1 is an ORF, with its function uncertain. V dropped 5 bases and J dropped 0 bases, with 23 bases sitting between them. The CDR3 consists of 18 residues. The CDR3 loop reads CASSTLPVVRPGSYEQYV. CDR3 nucleotides: TGCGCCAGCAGTACACTACCGGTAGTCCGCCCCGGCTCCTACGAGCAGTACGTC.

The gene calls are TRBV5-1 and TRBJ2-3; the match to TRBD1 covers 7 bases. V lost 4 bases and J lost 0; bases outside the gene matches: 8. This CDR3 has 16 amino acids. Germline-derived CDR1 and CDR2 are SGHRS and YFSETQ. CDR3 bases: TGCGCCAGCAGCACCTACAGGGGCCAGAGCACAGATACGCAGTATTTT. This translates into CASSTYRGQSTDTQYF.

The chain combines TRBV19 with TRBJ1-1; possible D gene TRBD1, 6 bases. Germline CDR1 reads LNHDA; CDR2 reads SQIVND (reference sequence). Deletions cut 6 bases from V and 2 bases from J, with 16 bases between. The length of the CDR3 is 15 residues. CDR3 in amino acids: CASRSTGTYNTEAFF. CDR3 DNA: TGTGCCAGTAGGAGCACCGGGACATACAACACTGAAGCTTTCTTT.

The chain carries TRBV7-6 and TRBJ1-5; D possibly corresponds to TRBD1 (6 bases). In germline, CDR1 is SGHVS, CDR2 FNYEAQ. The CDR3 extends over 17 amino acids. Trimming removed 1 base from V and 2 bases from J, with 15 bases in between. In DNA form, the CDR3 reads TGTGCCAGCAGCTTAGAGGGGTACAGGGAACGCAATCAGCCCCAGCATTTT. It encodes CASSLEGYRERNQPQHF.

CDR3 nucleotide sequence: TGCGCCAGCAGCTTGGCCTCTTTACTAGCGGGGGGTTCCTACGAGCAGTACTTC. Amino acid sequence: CASSLASLLAGGSYEQYF. The rearrangement joins TRBV5-1 to TRBJ2-7, with 12 bases that match TRBD2. Per germline, CDR1 SGHRS and CDR2 YFSETQ. The V and J ends lost 0 bases and 1 base, in that order; junction bases with no gene match: 8. The CDR3 is 18 amino acids.

This clone was picked up a small number of times. CDR3: CASSSGTGGVGETQYF. CDR3 bases: TGTGCCAGCAGCTCTGGGACAGGGGGAGTCGGAGAGACCCAGTACTTC. The chain is built from TRBV5-8 and TRBJ2-5, with 11 bases fitting TRBD1. V shed 3 bases, J shed 4 bases, and the junction held 8 bases outside the gene matches. CDR3 length: 16 residues. Per the germline V gene, CDR1 is SGHTS and CDR2 is YDEGEE.

This chain connects TRBV15 to TRBJ1-1, with D uncertain. The CDR3 covers 15 residues. Trimming left V 3 bases short and J 1 base short, with 12 bases between. Germline lookup yields CDR1 LNHNV and CDR2 YYDKDF (reference sequence). CDR3 sequence reads: CATSSAPTGNTEAFF. The CDR3 DNA is TGTGCCACCAGCAGTGCACCTACGGGGAACACTGAAGCTTTCTTT.

The V call is TRBV28, the J call TRBJ2-5, with D perhaps matching TRBD2 (7 bases). CDR1 is MDHEN and CDR2 is SYDVKM in the germline V gene. V was clipped by 3 bases and J by 6 bases, with 14 bases between them. This CDR3 has 14 residues. The CDR3 region has the DNA TGTGCCAGCAGTTTGGGAGGGGGTAGGAAGACCCAGTACTTC. Its protein product is CASSLGGGRKTQYF.

The rearrangement links TRBV7-9 to TRBJ2-3; tentative D call: TRBD2 (5 bases). The CDR3 contains 15 residues. Germline values: CDR1 SEHNR, CDR2 FQNEAQ (reference sequence). The ends were cut back, 3 bases at V and 6 bases at J, with 16 bases in the middle. Written as DNA, the CDR3 is TGTGCCAGCAGCTTTTCTATAGCGTCTCCTGATACGCAGTATTTT. Protein sequence: CASSFSIASPDTQYF.

V gene TRBV27 combines with J gene TRBJ2-5, with D tentatively TRBD2 (6 bases). From germline, CDR1 is MNHEY and CDR2 SMNVEV (reference sequence). This CDR3 contains 16 residues. Trimming removed 9 bases at V and 5 bases at J, with 25 bases between. The CDR3 spells CASPFYDRERVETQYF. The DNA of the CDR3 is TGTGCCAGTCCCTTTTACGACCGGGAGAGGGTGGAGACCCAGTACTTC.

The rearrangement uses TRBV6-5 and TRBJ1-2; unclear D gene. The germline V gene encodes CDR1 MNHEY and CDR2 SVGAGI. This CDR3 region has 14 residues. V was shortened by 6 bases and J by 0 bases, with 11 bases between the two germline ends. The CDR3 nucleotides are TGTGCCAGCAGCCATCAGGTCGCTAACTATGGCTACACCTTC. It is translated as CASSHQVANYGYTF.

The chain recombines TRBV10-3 with TRBJ1-2; TRBD1 might be the D (5 bases). Germline CDR1 ENHRY, CDR2 SYGVKD. The V end was cut by 2 bases, the J end by 3 bases, with 13 bases between. This CDR3 comprises 15 residues. This chain's CDR3 is CAISEGAGIYYGYTF. The CDR3, as DNA: TGTGCCATCAGTGAGGGGGCAGGGATCTACTATGGCTACACCTTC.

This chain connects TRBV9 to TRBJ2-4; the D is unclear. Germline CDR1 and CDR2: SGDLS and YYNGEE. With 4 bases removed from V and 5 bases from J, the gap between germline ends came to 10 bases. The CDR3 totals 13 residues. Here the CDR3 reads CASSPYPENIQYF. DNA for the CDR3: TGTGCCAGCAGCCCCTACCCTGAAAACATTCAGTACTTC.

V and J are TRBV2 and TRBJ1-2; 8 nucleotides match TRBD1. Trimming cost V 6 bases and J 4 bases; bases outside gene matches: 10. The germline V gene has CDR1 SNHLY and CDR2 FYNNEI. The CDR3 covers 15 residues. The CDR3, as DNA: TGTGCCAGCAGAGATGGGACAGGTTACAGCTATGGCTACACCTTC. Its protein is CASRDGTGYSYGYTF.

The V and J genes are TRBV5-6 and TRBJ1-2; D is unresolved. The CDR3 consists of 14 residues. The V gene's germline CDR1 is SGHDT and CDR2 YYEEEE. Trimming pared 4 bases from V and 8 bases from J, leaving 18 bases between. The chain's CDR3 is CASSLPEVSRGYTF. Written as DNA, the CDR3 is TGTGCCAGCAGCCTCCCCGAGGTTTCTCGGGGCTACACCTTC. The full variable domain, completed using reference TRBV5-6 and TRBJ1-2, is DAGVTQSPTHLIKTRGQQVTLRCSPKSGHDTVSWYQQALGQGPQFIFQYYEEEERQRGNFPDRFSGHQFPNYSSELNVNALLLGDSALYLCASSLPEVSRGYTFGSGTRLTVV.

The chain uses TRBV5-1 and TRBJ1-4; possibly TRBD1 for D (6 bases). Germline loops: CDR1 SGHRS, CDR2 YFSETQ. The CDR3 sequence is 14 residues long. Trimming shortened V by 5 bases and J by 0 bases, and 8 bases separated the two germline ends. The DNA for the CDR3 is TGCGCCAGCAGACAGGGCCCAACTAATGAAAAACTGTTTTTT. It specifies CASRQGPTNEKLFF.

The chain links TRBV5-1 to TRBJ1-1, with D unclear. V lost 1 base and J 4 bases, leaving 11 bases between the germline ends. The CDR3 spans 14 residues. Germline V gives CDR1 SGHRS, CDR2 YFSETQ. The chain's CDR3 is CASSLSPVGTEAFF. DNA for the CDR3: TGCGCCAGCAGCTTGAGTCCCGTCGGCACTGAAGCTTTCTTT.